The 32 T cell receptor beta chains below all came from one sample that was sequenced in a study of beta chain features in type 1 diabetes. General study results and limits: A moderate, significant TCRB CDR3 shortening appeared in type 1 diabetes across four CD4+ subsets.

The isolated RNA, all of it, was reverse transcribed, so expressed TCRB transcripts were what got sequenced. Produced via immunoSEQ multiplex PCR; TCRdb's table is partial and in-frame only. The data contain 300,000 to 400,000 clones, about a tenth of them seen just once; the ten biggest clones take up 0.95% to 1.1%. Antigens of these TCRs are unknown. Specimen: central memory CD4+ T cells from blood. The receptors derive from a man aged 25-40 years with type 1 diabetes.

There are a few counts of this clone. This rearrangement joins TRBV7-9 to TRBJ1-2; D is uncertain. CDR1 SEHNR and CDR2 FQNEAQ come from the germline V gene (reference sequence). This CDR3 comprises 16 residues. V was clipped by 4 bases and J by 3 bases, with 18 bases between them. The CDR3 nucleotides read TGTGCCAGCAGCTCCAGGACTGGCTACGGTGACTATGGCTACACCTTC. Translated, it gives CASSSRTGYGDYGYTF.

This clone was counted ten times or more. The DNA of the CDR3 is TGTGCCAGCAGTTTGGGCGACAGGGCTAGTAGCTACTTC. Amino acids: CASSLGDRASSYF. The J gene is TRBJ2-4, the V gene TRBV28, with 7 positions matching TRBD1. CDR1 is MDHEN and CDR2 is SYDVKM in the germline V gene. Trimming at V came to 3 bases and at J to 16 bases, leaving 12 bases not matched to a gene. CDR3 length equals 13 residues.

This clone was found a few times. The V and J genes are TRBV11-2 and TRBJ2-7; 7 nucleotides match TRBD2. This CDR3 has 14 amino acids. With 4 bases clipped from V and 2 bases from J, the junction kept 5 bases outside the gene matches. Germline CDR1 reads SGHAT; CDR2 reads FQNNGV. CDR3 region: CASSSLGGTYEQYF. The DNA of the CDR3 is TGTGCCAGCAGCTCCTTGGGGGGGACCTACGAGCAGTACTTC.

V and J are TRBV6-5 and TRBJ2-3; 8 nucleotides align to TRBD2. V trimming: 3 bases; J trimming: 6 bases; junction bases outside the gene matches: 11. CDR3 length: 16 residues. The germline V gene encodes CDR1 MNHEY and CDR2 SVGAGI. The CDR3, as DNA: TGTGCCAGCAGTTATAAGGTAGTAGCGGGGACGGATACGCAGTATTTT. This gives the protein CASSYKVVAGTDTQYF.

This clone was seen a few times. This chain links TRBV2 with TRBJ1-2, with D maybe TRBD1 (5 bases). The CDR3 totals 15 residues. Germline CDR1 is SNHLY and CDR2 is FYNNEI. The V end was cut by 6 bases, the J end by 6 bases, with 20 bases between. The DNA of the CDR3 is TGTGCCAGCAGCGCCCCCAGTTGGGGGTTGCATGGCTACACCTTC. It codes for CASSAPSWGLHGYTF.

This clone has just a few counts. V usage is TRBV29-1 and J usage is TRBJ2-3, with TRBD2 matching 8 bases. The CDR3 runs to 15 residues. V lost 3 bases, J lost 3 bases, and 8 bases stayed unmatched. The germline V gene encodes CDR1 SQVTM and CDR2 ANQGSEA. In nucleotides, the CDR3 is TGCAGCGTTGAGGGAAGCGGGGGAGGGACAGATACGCAGTATTTT. Translation gives CSVEGSGGGTDTQYF.

This clone was counted between two and nine times. The V and J genes are TRBV7-9 and TRBJ2-5; TRBD1 matches at 9 bases. The CDR3 extends over 15 amino acids. Trimming cost V 5 bases and J 5 bases; bases outside gene matches: 9. Germline V gene sequence: CDR1 SEHNR, CDR2 FQNEAQ (reference sequence). This CDR3 is CASSTWDRVDETQYF. The CDR3 DNA follows: TGTGCCAGCAGCACTTGGGACAGGGTTGATGAGACCCAGTACTTC. Full variable domain (outside the CDR3, taken from reference TRBV7-9 and TRBJ2-5): DTGVSQNPRHKITKRGQNVTFRCDPISEHNRLYWYRQTLGQGPEFLTYFQNEAQLEKSRLLSDRFSAERPKGSFSTLEIQRTEQGDSAMYLCASSTWDRVDETQYFGPGTRLLVL.

This clone was picked up a small number of times. J is TRBJ2-6 and V is TRBV11-2; a possible D gene is TRBD1 (5 bases). The CDR3 runs 15 residues. Germline V gene data show CDR1 as SGHAT and CDR2 as FQNNGV. The ends were cut back, 6 bases at V and 0 bases at J, with 9 bases in the middle. CDR3 nucleotides: TGTGCCAGCAGTTCGCAGGGCTCTGGGGCCAACGTCCTGACTTTC. Its protein product is CASSSQGSGANVLTF.

The J gene is TRBJ2-7, the V gene TRBV19; the D gene is possibly TRBD1 (7 bases). From germline, CDR1 is LNHDA and CDR2 SQIVND (reference sequence). CDR3 length equals 14 residues. V was cut by 1 base and J by 4 bases, with 11 bases left in between. The CDR3 here is CASSIVEGAYEQYF. In nucleotides, the CDR3 is TGTGCCAGTAGTATAGTGGAGGGGGCTTACGAGCAGTACTTC.

J is TRBJ2-3 and V is TRBV18; D perhaps matches TRBD1 (6 bases). Germline V gives CDR1 KGHSH, CDR2 LQKENI. This CDR3 is built from 14 residues. The V and J ends lost 3 bases and 2 bases respectively, with 9 bases between them. The CDR3 nucleotides read TGTGCCAGCTCACCGGACAGTTTCACAGATACGCAGTATTTT. It translates to CASSPDSFTDTQYF.

This clone was detected only a few times. The chain recombines TRBV9 with TRBJ2-1; 14 nucleotides match TRBD2. This CDR3 comprises 16 residues. CDR1 and CDR2 (germline): SGDLS, YYNGEE. V trimming: 3 bases; J trimming: 2 bases; junction bases outside the gene matches: 1. Written as DNA, the CDR3 is TGTGCCAGCAGCGAGGGACTAGCGGGGGCCTACAATGAGCAGTTCTTC. Protein sequence: CASSEGLAGAYNEQFF.

This chain connects TRBV28 to TRBJ2-7; 7 bases are a match to TRBD1. This CDR3 has 13 residues. CDR1 is MDHEN and CDR2 is SYDVKM in the germline V gene. Trimming removed 7 bases from V and 3 bases from J; junction bases left unmatched: 6. The CDR3 sequence is CASNTGVYYEQYF. In DNA form, the CDR3 reads TGTGCCAGCAATACAGGGGTCTACTACGAGCAGTACTTC.

This clone was seen a few times. CDR3 loop: CASSLQGIDEQFF. The CDR3 DNA reads TGTGCCAGCAGCTTGCAGGGTATCGATGAGCAGTTCTTC. This chain links TRBV5-6 with TRBJ2-1; possibly TRBD1 for D (5 bases). Germline V gene data show CDR1 as SGHDT and CDR2 as YYEEEE. This CDR3 has 13 amino acids. V was pared by 1 base and J by 8 bases, with 10 bases between.

As concerns this clone: The junction and the germline gene differ at one end; a read error may be behind it. This chain connects TRBV2 to TRBJ1-5, with 11 bases lining up with TRBD1. Per germline, CDR1 SNHLY and CDR2 FYNNEI. This CDR3 is built from 14 residues. CDR3 residues: CASSRTGGKQPQHF. The DNA of the CDR3 is TGTGCCAGCAGTCGGACAGGGGGCAAACAGCCCCAGCATTTT.

V gene TRBV28 combines with J gene TRBJ1-6, with TRBD1 as a possible D gene (6 bases). This CDR3 has 15 residues. The ends were cut back, 8 bases at V and 0 bases at J, with 11 bases in the middle. Germline-derived CDR1 and CDR2 are MDHEN and SYDVKM. The CDR3 DNA sequence: TGTGCCAGCCTAAGGGGGAGCTCCTATAATTCACCCCTCCACTTT. Translating gives CASLRGSSYNSPLHF.

This clone has a count of ten or more. J is TRBJ2-1 and V is TRBV5-1, with a possible D match to TRBD1 (6 bases). CDR1 is SGHRS, CDR2 YFSETQ, per germline. CDR3 length equals 15 residues. V lost 3 bases to trimming and J lost 7 bases, with 17 bases between them. CDR3 coding DNA: TGCGCCAGCAGCTCACAGGGCGCAACTCCTAATGAGCAGTTCTTC. It codes for CASSSQGATPNEQFF. Full variable domain (remainder filled in from reference TRBV5-1 and TRBJ2-1): KAGVTQTPRYLIKTRGQQVTLSCSPISGHRSVSWYQQTPGQGLQFLFEYFSETQRNKGNFPGRFSGRQFSNSRSEMNVSTLELGDSALYLCASSSQGATPNEQFFGPGTRLTVL.

J is TRBJ2-5 and V is TRBV2; TRBD1 matches at 8 bases. Per germline, CDR1 SNHLY and CDR2 FYNNEI. V was clipped by 5 bases and J by 2 bases; unmatched bases: 7. CDR3 length: 15 amino acids. The DNA of the CDR3 is TGTGCCAGCAGTCGGGAGACAGGGGCGCAAGAGACCCAGTACTTC. Amino acid sequence: CASSRETGAQETQYF. Combining the CDR3 with reference TRBV2 and TRBJ2-5 gives the whole variable domain EPEVTQTPSHQVTQMGQEVILRCVPISNHLYFYWYRQILGQKVEFLVSFYNNEISEKSEIFDDQFSVERPDGSNFTLKIRSTKLEDSAMYFCASSRETGAQETQYFGPGTRLLVL.

This CDR3 reads CASSPTGSNEKLFF. CDR3 nucleotides: TGTGCCAGCAGTCCGACAGGGTCAAACGAAAAACTGTTTTTT. The rearrangement uses TRBV6-6 and TRBJ1-4, with TRBD1 matching over 7 bases. CDR1 is MNHNY and CDR2 is SVGAGI in the germline V gene (reference sequence). The CDR3 length is 14 residues. Trimming removed 5 bases from V and 8 bases from J; junction bases left unmatched: 8.

The V gene is TRBV5-6, the J gene TRBJ1-2; D call uncertain. Looked up from germline, CDR1 is SGHDT and CDR2 is YYEEEE. The CDR3 is 13 residues long. The germline V and J ends were trimmed by 4 bases and 4 bases, with 11 bases remaining between them. DNA for the CDR3: TGTGCCAGCAGCCGCGACACCTCCTATGGCTACACCTTC. Encoded protein: CASSRDTSYGYTF.

The V call is TRBV9, the J call TRBJ2-5; D is ambiguous. Trimming cost V 4 bases and J 0 bases, with 10 bases left between them. This CDR3 spans 14 amino acids. CDR1 and CDR2 (germline): SGDLS, YYNGEE. CDR3 nucleotides: TGTGCCAGCAGCTCCCGACTGAACCAAGAGACCCAGTACTTC. Encoded protein: CASSSRLNQETQYF.

A few counts support this clone. The rearrangement uses TRBV29-1 and TRBJ1-3; D perhaps matches TRBD1 (5 bases). Germline CDR1 SQVTM, CDR2 ANQGSEA. The CDR3 has 14 residues. V lost 4 bases and J 2 bases, leaving 12 bases between the germline ends. CDR3: CSVAQGAAGNTIYF. Here the CDR3 DNA reads TGCAGCGTTGCCCAGGGAGCTGCTGGAAACACCATATATTTT.

This clone was detected many times. V is TRBV2 and J is TRBJ1-5; D perhaps matches TRBD1 (6 bases). Germline V lookup: CDR1 SNHLY, CDR2 FYNNEI. The CDR3 consists of 15 residues. Trimming cost V 4 bases and J 7 bases, with 17 bases left between them. DNA for the CDR3: TGTGCCAGCAGTGCCGGGACAAGGGGAGGACAGCCCCAGCATTTT. It translates to CASSAGTRGGQPQHF.

This clone was seen only a few times. CDR3 protein: CASSLNRAYEQYF. The CDR3 nucleotides read TGTGCCAGCAGCTTGAACAGGGCCTACGAGCAGTACTTC. The chain recombines TRBV5-6 with TRBJ2-7; D is perhaps TRBD1 (6 bases). This CDR3 spans 13 amino acids. V was cut by 1 base and J by 2 bases, with 7 bases left in between. Germline V gives CDR1 SGHDT, CDR2 YYEEEE.

This rearrangement joins TRBV28 to TRBJ1-6; D unresolved. V lost 8 bases, J lost 7 bases, and 9 bases lay in between. The CDR3 is 12 amino acids. Germline V gene sequence: CDR1 MDHEN, CDR2 SYDVKM. DNA for the CDR3: TGTGCCAGCTCATTGACCAATTCACCCCTCCACTTT. Protein product: CASSLTNSPLHF.

The rearrangement links TRBV7-2 to TRBJ2-7; 8 bases match TRBD2. Germline V gene sequence: CDR1 SGHTA, CDR2 FQGNSA. Losses at the gene ends were 3 bases for V and 5 bases for J; bases not matched to a gene: 6. The CDR3 runs to 14 residues. The CDR3 protein is CASSFAGGGNEQYF. The CDR3 bases are TGTGCCAGCAGCTTCGCCGGCGGGGGGAACGAGCAGTACTTC.

The rearrangement links TRBV2 to TRBJ1-1; 9 nucleotides align to TRBD1. V was clipped by 6 bases and J by 4 bases; unmatched bases: 6. CDR1 and CDR2 from the germline V gene are SNHLY and FYNNEI. This CDR3 has 14 amino acids. The CDR3, as DNA: TGTGCCAGCAGCTTACTGACAGGGGGCACTGAAGCTTTCTTT. Translation: CASSLLTGGTEAFF.

The chain has TRBV7-9 and TRBJ2-4; 7 bases fit TRBD1. Germline V gene sequence: CDR1 SEHNR, CDR2 FQNEAQ (reference sequence). Trimming removed 2 bases from V and 5 bases from J; junction bases left unmatched: 6. CDR3 length equals 15 residues. The CDR3 loop is CASSLPGQLENIQYF. The CDR3, as DNA: TGTGCCAGCAGCTTACCGGGACAGTTGGAAAACATTCAGTACTTC.

This clone came up a few times. The chain is built from TRBV11-2 and TRBJ2-7; weak D call: TRBD2 (5 bases). Germline V gene lookup returns CDR1 SGHAT and CDR2 FQNNGV. V was cut by 5 bases and J by 3 bases, with 23 bases left in between. This CDR3 comprises 17 residues. CDR3 in amino acids: CASSPPSGGFGSYEQYF. Written as DNA, the CDR3 is TGTGCCAGCAGCCCCCCGAGTGGAGGATTTGGTAGCTACGAGCAGTACTTC. Complete variable domain (other parts from reference TRBV11-2 and TRBJ2-7): EAGVAQSPRYKIIEKRQSVAFWCNPISGHATLYWYQQILGQGPKLLIQFQNNGVVDDSQLPKDRFSAERLKGVDSTLKIQPAKLEDSAVYLCASSPPSGGFGSYEQYFGPGTRLTVT.

This clone was seen a handful of times. Additional DNA sequences in this sample encode the identical CDR3. The chain combines TRBV19 with TRBJ2-3; TRBD2 agrees at 9 bases. Germline V lookup: CDR1 LNHDA, CDR2 SQIVND (reference sequence). Trimming cost V 7 bases and J 1 base; bases outside gene matches: 3. CDR3 length: 14 amino acids. The CDR3 region has the DNA TGTGCCAGTATCTCTAGCGGGGGCACAGATACGCAGTATTTT. Protein product: CASISSGGTDTQYF.

This clone was counted between two and nine times. This chain links TRBV6-1 with TRBJ2-3; D call uncertain. The CDR3 extends over 13 amino acids. Germline CDR1 MNHNS, CDR2 SASEGT. Between the trimmed V and J ends, which lost 6 bases and 5 bases, there was a span of 12 bases. The CDR3 DNA reads TGTGCCAGCAGAGGGTCTGCCAAAGATACGCAGTATTTT. This translates into CASRGSAKDTQYF.

The V and J genes are TRBV7-2 and TRBJ2-1, with 7 bases identical to TRBD2. This CDR3 spans 15 amino acids. Germline values: CDR1 SGHTA, CDR2 FQGNSA. Trimming removed 6 bases from V and 5 bases from J; junction bases left unmatched: 10. The CDR3 region is CASSRMGAGDNEQFF. DNA of the CDR3: TGTGCCAGCAGTCGGATGGGCGCGGGGGACAATGAGCAGTTCTTC.

The V call is TRBV2, the J call TRBJ1-2, with a possible D match to TRBD1 (5 bases). The CDR3 has 14 residues. Germline values: CDR1 SNHLY, CDR2 FYNNEI. V lost 7 bases and J lost 5, with 17 bases in between. CDR3 sequence: CASNPDSPGYGYTF. The CDR3 DNA follows: TGTGCCAGCAACCCAGACAGCCCCGGTTATGGCTACACCTTC.